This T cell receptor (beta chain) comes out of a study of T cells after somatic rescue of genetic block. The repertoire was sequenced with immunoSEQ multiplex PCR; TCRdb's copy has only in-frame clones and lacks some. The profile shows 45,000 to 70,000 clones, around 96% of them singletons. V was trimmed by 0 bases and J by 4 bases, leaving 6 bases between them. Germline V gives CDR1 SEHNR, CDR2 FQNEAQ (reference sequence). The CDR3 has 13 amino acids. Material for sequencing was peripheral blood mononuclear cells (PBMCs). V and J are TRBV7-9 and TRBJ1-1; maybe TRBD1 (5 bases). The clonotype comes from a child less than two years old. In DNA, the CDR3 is TGTGCCAGCAGCTTAGCGGGGCGCACTGAAGCTTTCTTT. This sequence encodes CASSLAGRTEAFF.